What follows are 19 T cell receptor beta chains derived from one specimen sequenced in a study of beta chain features in type 1 diabetes. General study points: TCRB CDR3s were moderately but significantly shorter in Type 1 diabetes patients in all four CD4+ subsets.

These receptors' targets are unknown. Expressed TCRB transcripts got sequenced, as all isolated RNA was reverse transcribed. Generated by immunoSEQ multiplex PCR, the TCRdb table keeps only in-frame clones and is missing some. The table has some 660,000 clones, about an eighth seen once; the top ten hold approximately 0.039%. The specimen sequenced was naive CD4+ T cells from blood. These TCRs come from a young man with type 1 diabetes.

The chain has TRBV9 and TRBJ2-1; 10 nucleotides agree with TRBD2. This CDR3 comprises 15 residues. The ends lost 0 bases at V and 8 bases at J; junction bases unmatched: 5. Germline CDR1 is SGDLS and CDR2 is YYNGEE. This CDR3 reads CASSVGPSGRDEQFF. CDR3 coding DNA: TGTGCCAGCAGCGTAGGGCCTAGCGGGAGAGATGAGCAGTTCTTC.

The chain is built from TRBV19 and TRBJ1-5, with TRBD1 as a possible D gene (5 bases). CDR1 and CDR2 from the germline V gene are LNHDA and SQIVND (reference sequence). Trimming took 6 bases from V and 0 from J, leaving 15 bases between them. The CDR3 extends over 16 amino acids. CDR3 nucleotide sequence: TGTGCCAGTAGCGTGGGGCGCGGGGATAGCAATCAGCCCCAGCATTTT. Its protein product is CASSVGRGDSNQPQHF.

The V call is TRBV29-1, the J call TRBJ1-4; D unresolved. Trimming stripped 3 bases from V and 4 bases from J, with 15 bases between. Germline loops: CDR1 SQVTM, CDR2 ANQGSEA. The CDR3 totals 15 residues. The CDR3 protein is CSVDSREWGNEKLFF. CDR3 DNA sequence: TGCAGCGTTGATTCGCGAGAATGGGGTAATGAAAAACTGTTTTTT. Filled out from reference TRBV29-1 and TRBJ1-4, the complete variable domain reads SAVISQKPSRDICQRGTSLTIQCQVDSQVTMMFWYRQQPGQSLTLIATANQGSEATYESGFVIDKFPISRPNLTFSTLTVSNMSPEDSSIYLCSVDSREWGNEKLFFGSGTQLSVL.

The table lists this clone with a few counts. The CDR3 coding sequence is TGTGCCAGCAGCTTGCCGCCTGAGCAGTTCTTC. Translation gives CASSLPPEQFF. The chain couples TRBV5-6 to TRBJ2-1; no definite D call. The CDR3 is 11 amino acids. With 1 base removed from V and 9 bases from J, the gap between germline ends came to 5 bases. Germline CDR1 and CDR2: SGHDT and YYEEEE.

The V call is TRBV5-1, the J call TRBJ2-3, with D hard to call. CDR3 length: 13 residues. The germline V gene has CDR1 SGHRS and CDR2 YFSETQ. V shed 3 bases and J shed 4 bases, with 9 bases lying between them. CDR3 sequence (DNA): TGCGCCAGCAGCTCCCCAAGAGCAGATACGCAGTATTTT. This gives the protein CASSSPRADTQYF.

V is TRBV6-5 and J is TRBJ2-7, with D possibly being TRBD2 (5 bases). Trimming shortened V by 0 bases and J by 2 bases, and 8 bases separated the two germline ends. This CDR3 is built from 14 residues. Germline V lookup: CDR1 MNHEY, CDR2 SVGAGI. CDR3 in DNA: TGTGCCAGCAGTTACTCAGGGAGTGCCTACGAGCAGTACTTC. Amino acids: CASSYSGSAYEQYF.

This clone was found a few times. The chain joins TRBV30 to TRBJ2-1; 14 bases align to TRBD2. CDR1 is GTSNPN, CDR2 SVGIG, per germline (reference sequence). This CDR3 spans 13 amino acids. Germline trimming cut 2 bases from V and 15 bases from J; bases unmatched to any gene: 6. CDR3: CAWSRLAGGPRFF. The CDR3 DNA follows: TGTGCCTGGAGTAGACTAGCGGGGGGGCCTAGGTTCTTC.

The J gene is TRBJ2-7, the V gene TRBV5-4; the match to TRBD1 covers 7 bases. The germline gives CDR1 SGHNT, CDR2 YYREEE (reference sequence). Trimming cost V 3 bases and J 1 base; bases outside gene matches: 10. The CDR3 has 16 residues. The CDR3 loop is CASSSPPGQTSYEQYF. For the CDR3, the DNA is TGTGCCAGCAGCTCTCCTCCGGGACAGACTTCCTACGAGCAGTACTTC.

In this sample, this clone turned up a few times. The genes are TRBV20-1 and TRBJ1-1; D not resolved. This CDR3 has 11 amino acids. V was clipped by 1 base and J by 8 bases, with 8 bases between them. The germline gives CDR1 DFQATT, CDR2 SNEGSKA (reference sequence). The CDR3 loop is CSARGEREAFF. In DNA form, the CDR3 reads TGCAGTGCTAGAGGGGAACGAGAAGCTTTCTTT.

The rearrangement uses TRBV10-3 and TRBJ1-1; D ambiguous. The germline V and J ends were trimmed by 6 bases and 3 bases, with 8 bases remaining between them. Per germline, CDR1 ENHRY and CDR2 SYGVKD. The CDR3 is 12 residues long. The CDR3 sequence is CAIRDTDTEAFF. Here the CDR3 DNA reads TGTGCCATCAGGGATACCGACACTGAAGCTTTCTTT.

This clone was found a few times. This chain uses TRBV28 with TRBJ2-3; D is unclear. CDR3 size: 10 residues. Germline loops: CDR1 MDHEN, CDR2 SYDVKM. Trimming pared 4 bases from V and 11 bases from J, leaving 7 bases between. The CDR3 region has the DNA TGTGCCAGCAGTTCTCGGAGGCAGTATTTT. Translation gives CASSSRRQYF.

The chain links TRBV15 to TRBJ2-7; unclear D gene. The CDR3 totals 14 residues. The germline CDR1 and CDR2 sequences are LNHNV and YYDKDF (reference sequence). V was shortened by 0 bases and J by 2 bases, with 8 bases between the two germline ends. CDR3 sequence: CATSRDSPTYEQYF. The CDR3 DNA reads as TGTGCCACCAGCAGAGATTCCCCGACCTACGAGCAGTACTTC.

This clone was detected only a few times. The V and J genes are TRBV9 and TRBJ1-1; maybe TRBD1 (6 bases). CDR3 length: 15 residues. CDR1 SGDLS and CDR2 YYNGEE come from the germline V gene. Trimming took off 3 bases at V and 1 base at J, with 13 bases between the two ends. CDR3 nucleotides: TGTGCCAGCAGCGAAGGGGGACACCAGAACACTGAAGCTTTCTTT. This gives the protein CASSEGGHQNTEAFF.

This chain uses TRBV11-2 with TRBJ1-5; TRBD1 might be the D (5 bases). V gave up 3 bases and J gave up 0 bases, with 15 bases separating them. Germline V gives CDR1 SGHAT, CDR2 FQNNGV. This CDR3 has 17 residues. CDR3 residues: CASSLAGGDSSNQPQHF. In nucleotides, the CDR3 is TGTGCCAGCAGCTTGGCGGGGGGAGACAGTAGCAATCAGCCCCAGCATTTT.

This clone was recorded a few times. V usage is TRBV15 and J usage is TRBJ1-5, with no clear D. This CDR3 is 15 amino acids long. Germline-derived CDR1 and CDR2 are LNHNV and YYDKDF (reference sequence). V lost 0 bases and J 9 bases, leaving 15 bases between the germline ends. CDR3 in amino acids: CATSRDGARRGPQHF. The DNA for the CDR3 is TGTGCCACCAGCAGAGATGGTGCCAGGCGGGGGCCCCAGCATTTT.

The CDR3 sequence is CATSTGNYGYTF. The CDR3 nucleotides read TGTGCCACTTCGACAGGGAACTATGGCTACACCTTC. The chain employs TRBV6-5 and TRBJ1-2, with 7 bases that match TRBD1. The junction had 4 bases not matched to a gene; V was cut back by 10 bases and J by 2 bases. The germline V gene has CDR1 MNHEY and CDR2 SVGAGI. This CDR3 is 12 amino acids long.

This clone appeared a single time. This chain joins TRBV7-8 and TRBJ2-1; 11 bases are a match to TRBD2. V lost 5 bases to trimming and J lost 15 bases; unmatched junction nucleotides: 9. This CDR3 spans 13 amino acids. Per the germline V gene, CDR1 is SGHVS and CDR2 is FQNEAQ. The CDR3 reads CASSLRVAGGLFF. As DNA, the CDR3 is TGTGCCAGCAGCCTCCGGGTAGCGGGGGGGTTGTTCTTC.

This chain connects TRBV6-5 to TRBJ2-5; D call uncertain. V was shortened by 5 bases and J by 1 base, with 14 bases between the two germline ends. CDR3 size: 15 residues. Germline V gene sequence: CDR1 MNHEY, CDR2 SVGAGI. The CDR3 bases are TGTGCCAGCAGTCACCCCAATCCGATCCAAGAGACCCAGTACTTC. Translation gives CASSHPNPIQETQYF.

This sequence joins TRBV2 and TRBJ1-5; D may be TRBD1 (6 bases). The CDR3 contains 14 residues. From germline, CDR1 is SNHLY and CDR2 FYNNEI. V dropped 4 bases and J dropped 5 bases, with 12 bases sitting between them. Written as DNA, the CDR3 is TGTGCCAGCAGTGGGCAGGGGAATGATCAGCCCCAGCATTTT. Translating gives CASSGQGNDQPQHF.